This T cell receptor beta chain came from a study of T cells in localized non-small cell lung cancer. Study observations and caveats: The appearance of a median about 62 of the top 100 tumor clones was seen in adjacent lung. Sequence data derive from only one tumor region, so heterogeneity remains possible. In the blood, greater T cell density corresponded to longer overall survival. The highest T cell clonality was in uninvolved adjacent lung, above tumor.

Looked up from germline, CDR1 is SGHTS and CDR2 is YDEGEE. The CDR3 is 16 residues long. Between the trimmed V and J ends, which lost 0 bases and 0 bases, there was a span of 10 bases. Comments on this clone: What it binds is unknown.

Here immunoSEQ multiplex PCR was the method, and the copy in TCRdb shows in-frame clones only, minus some. The repertoire holds roughly 40,000 clones, with about 76% as singletons. This TCR was sampled from a male donor older than 55 with stage II lung adenocarcinoma. The sequencing used peripheral blood mononuclear cells, collected before any cancer treatment. The chain has TRBV5-8 and TRBJ1-5; no firm D call. CDR3 bases: TGTGCCAGCAGCTTGGGGAAGGTCAATAGCAATCAGCCCCAGCATTTT. It yields the protein CASSLGKVNSNQPQHF.